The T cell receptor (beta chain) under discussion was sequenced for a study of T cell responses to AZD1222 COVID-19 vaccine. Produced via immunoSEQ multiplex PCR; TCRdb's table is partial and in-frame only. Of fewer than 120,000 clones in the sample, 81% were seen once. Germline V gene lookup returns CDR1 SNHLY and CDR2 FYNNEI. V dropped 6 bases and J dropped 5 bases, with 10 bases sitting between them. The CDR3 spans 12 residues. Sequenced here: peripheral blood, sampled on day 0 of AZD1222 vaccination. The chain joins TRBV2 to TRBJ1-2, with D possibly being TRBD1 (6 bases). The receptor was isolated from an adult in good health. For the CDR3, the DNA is TGTGCCAGCAGCAGGGGACGATATGGCTACACCTTC. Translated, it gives CASSRGRYGYTF.